Presented here are 30 T cell receptor beta chains from one specimen sequenced in a study of beta chain features in type 1 diabetes. Expressed TCRB transcripts got sequenced, as all isolated RNA was reverse transcribed. Produced via immunoSEQ multiplex PCR; TCRdb's table is partial and in-frame only. Of about 260,000 clones in the sample, roughly two thirds are singletons; the top ten hold around 0.057%. The sample was naive CD4+ T cells from blood. Every receptor here comes from a man aged 30 to 39 in good health.

This rearrangement joins TRBV30 to TRBJ2-1, with D possibly TRBD2 on 5 matching bases. V was pared by 1 base and J by 15 bases, with 13 bases between. The CDR3 consists of 11 residues. CDR1 and CDR2 (germline): GTSNPN, SVGIG (reference sequence). This CDR3 reads CAWSAGRAGFF. The DNA of the CDR3 is TGTGCCTGGAGTGCCGGGCGGGCGGGGTTCTTC.

V and J are TRBV9 and TRBJ2-7; D remains ambiguous. The CDR3 has 13 amino acids. From germline, CDR1 is SGDLS and CDR2 YYNGEE. The ends were cut back, 0 bases at V and 6 bases at J, with 10 bases in the middle. This CDR3 reads CASSVAGAFEQYF. CDR3 bases: TGTGCCAGCAGCGTAGCCGGCGCCTTCGAGCAGTACTTC.

This clone was found a few times. The V and J genes are TRBV7-2 and TRBJ2-2; TRBD2 agrees at 7 bases. The CDR3 covers 15 residues. After removal of 2 bases from V and 7 bases from J, the junction contained 7 bases not matched to a gene. Looked up from germline, CDR1 is SGHTA and CDR2 is FQGNSA. In DNA form, the CDR3 reads TGTGCCAGCAGCTTAAGGCGGGGGAGTCTCGGGGAGCTGTTTTTT. Protein: CASSLRRGSLGELFF.

On this clone: Other DNA sequences within the sample encode an identical CDR3. The chain recombines TRBV30 with TRBJ2-1; TRBD2 aligns across 12 bases. The CDR3 spans 15 residues. Germline loops: CDR1 GTSNPN, CDR2 SVGIG (reference sequence). The V and J ends lost 0 bases and 5 bases, in that order; junction bases with no gene match: 2. CDR3: CAWSVRLAGDNEQFF. The CDR3 DNA reads as TGTGCCTGGAGTGTAAGACTAGCGGGAGACAATGAGCAGTTCTTC.

This chain links TRBV4-2 with TRBJ2-7; D may correspond to TRBD1 or TRBD2 (5 bases each). This CDR3 has 14 amino acids. The V end was cut by 3 bases, the J end by 3 bases, with 12 bases between. The germline CDR1 and CDR2 sequences are LGHNA and YNFKEQ. The CDR3 is CASSHGAEGYEQYF. The CDR3 DNA reads as TGTGCCAGCAGCCACGGGGCCGAGGGCTACGAGCAGTACTTC.

This clone showed up just once. V gene TRBV2 combines with J gene TRBJ2-1, with 9 bases matching TRBD2. Germline CDR1 SNHLY, CDR2 FYNNEI. The CDR3 runs to 20 residues. The V segment lost 4 bases and the J segment 0 bases; nucleotides outside the gene matches: 16. CDR3 amino acids: CASSGPPLAGELSSYNEQFF. In DNA, the CDR3 is TGTGCCAGCAGTGGTCCCCCGTTAGCGGGGGAACTAAGCTCCTACAATGAGCAGTTCTTC.

This clone was observed a few times. The genes are TRBV9 and TRBJ2-1, with D possibly TRBD1 on 6 matching bases. Per germline, CDR1 SGDLS and CDR2 YYNGEE. Trimming stripped 0 bases from V and 5 bases from J, with 12 bases between. The CDR3 consists of 15 residues. The CDR3 DNA sequence: TGTGCCAGCAGCGTAGTATTACAGGGCAACAATGAGCAGTTCTTC. Translation gives CASSVVLQGNNEQFF.

The rearrangement uses TRBV29-1 and TRBJ1-1; 7 bases agree with TRBD1. Germline V gene data show CDR1 as SQVTM and CDR2 as ANQGSEA. The CDR3 loop spans 11 amino acids. J lost 3 bases, V lost 7 bases, and 2 bases had no gene match. Written as DNA, the CDR3 is TGCAGCGCCCAGGGGGACACTGAAGCTTTCTTT. This gives the protein CSAQGDTEAFF.

CDR3 sequence reads: CASSVDQGVAEAFF. The CDR3 coding sequence is TGTGCCAGCAGCGTAGACCAGGGGGTTGCTGAAGCTTTCTTT. The chain joins TRBV9 to TRBJ1-1; 7 bases match TRBD1. Germline trimming cut 0 bases from V and 6 bases from J; bases unmatched to any gene: 5. CDR3 size: 14 residues. Looked up from germline, CDR1 is SGDLS and CDR2 is YYNGEE.

In its sample, this clone was seen a few times. The chain carries TRBV7-2 and TRBJ2-5; TRBD2 matches at 10 bases. The CDR3 has 15 residues. V lost 5 bases to trimming and J lost 3 bases; unmatched junction nucleotides: 6. Looked up from germline, CDR1 is SGHTA and CDR2 is FQGNSA. CDR3 residues: CASSRRTSGEETQYF. CDR3 coding DNA: TGTGCCAGCAGCCGCCGGACTAGCGGAGAAGAGACCCAGTACTTC.

In this sample, this clone turned up a few times. This chain uses TRBV29-1 with TRBJ2-5; a weak D match, TRBD2 (5 bases). V was pared by 5 bases and J by 3 bases, with 16 bases between. CDR1 is SQVTM, CDR2 ANQGSEA, per germline. The CDR3 runs 14 residues. The CDR3 here is CSVFRDPEEETQYF. The CDR3 region has the DNA TGCAGCGTTTTTCGTGATCCGGAGGAAGAGACCCAGTACTTC.

The V gene is TRBV29-1, the J gene TRBJ2-2; D is perhaps TRBD2 (7 bases). This CDR3 contains 17 residues. Germline V gene sequence: CDR1 SQVTM, CDR2 ANQGSEA. The ends were cut back, 6 bases at V and 4 bases at J, with 24 bases in the middle. The CDR3 region is CSVASQRGHAITGELFF. The DNA of the CDR3 is TGCAGCGTGGCTTCCCAGCGGGGACACGCAATCACCGGGGAGCTGTTTTTT.

The gene calls are TRBV29-1 and TRBJ1-5; D remains ambiguous. The ends were cut back, 4 bases at V and 0 bases at J, with 10 bases in the middle. The CDR3 extends over 14 amino acids. The germline CDR1 and CDR2 sequences are SQVTM and ANQGSEA. CDR3 in DNA: TGCAGCGTTGCGATGGACGGTAGCAATCAGCCCCAGCATTTT. Translation gives CSVAMDGSNQPQHF.

The V and J genes are TRBV9 and TRBJ2-2, with D perhaps given as TRBD1 or TRBD2 (5 bases each). Trimming removed 4 bases at V and 6 bases at J, with 16 bases between. The CDR3 spans 15 residues. The V gene's germline CDR1 is SGDLS and CDR2 YYNGEE. The chain's CDR3 is CASSSRDGNPGELFF. DNA for the CDR3: TGTGCCAGCAGCTCCCGGGACGGTAATCCCGGGGAGCTGTTTTTT.

This clone appeared a single time. The chain uses TRBV29-1 and TRBJ1-4; no clear D gene. The CDR3 loop spans 12 amino acids. Trimming removed 1 base from V and 7 bases from J, with 7 bases in between. Germline V gene data show CDR1 as SQVTM and CDR2 as ANQGSEA. Here the CDR3 reads CSVEVAGEKLFF. In DNA, the CDR3 is TGCAGCGTTGAAGTGGCAGGTGAAAAACTGTTTTTT.

V gene TRBV5-1 combines with J gene TRBJ2-3; TRBD1 agrees at 10 bases. Trimming took 3 bases from V and 4 from J; bases not matched to a gene: 2. CDR3 length equals 14 residues. CDR1 SGHRS and CDR2 YFSETQ come from the germline V gene. The CDR3 spells CASSYGQGADTQYF. The CDR3 DNA follows: TGCGCCAGCAGCTACGGACAGGGGGCAGATACGCAGTATTTT. Using reference TRBV5-1 and TRBJ2-3 for the parts outside the CDR3, the full variable domain is KAGVTQTPRYLIKTRGQQVTLSCSPISGHRSVSWYQQTPGQGLQFLFEYFSETQRNKGNFPGRFSGRQFSNSRSEMNVSTLELGDSALYLCASSYGQGADTQYFGPGTRLTVL.

The rearrangement joins TRBV28 to TRBJ2-1; TRBD2 matches 9 bases. V gave up 3 bases and J gave up 10 bases; unmatched junction bases: 7. Germline values: CDR1 MDHEN, CDR2 SYDVKM. CDR3 length: 14 residues. CDR3 sequence: CASSFLAGGREQFF. The CDR3 DNA reads TGTGCCAGCAGTTTTTTGGCGGGAGGGCGGGAGCAGTTCTTC. The variable domain in full, completed from reference TRBV28 and TRBJ2-1, reads DVKVTQSSRYLVKRTGEKVFLECVQDMDHENMFWYRQDPGLGLRLIYFSYDVKMKEKGDIPEGYSVSREKKERFSLILESASTNQTSMYLCASSFLAGGREQFFGPGTRLTVL.

The chain combines TRBV5-4 with TRBJ2-4, with 9 nucleotides matching TRBD2. The V segment lost 4 bases and the J segment 0 bases; nucleotides outside the gene matches: 17. The CDR3 has 20 amino acids. Germline V gene data show CDR1 as SGHNT and CDR2 as YYREEE (reference sequence). The CDR3 region is CASSPRGSGSPEGAKNIQYF. The CDR3 bases are TGTGCCAGCAGCCCCCGGGGTAGCGGGAGCCCGGAAGGAGCCAAAAACATTCAGTACTTC. Complete variable domain (other parts from reference TRBV5-4 and TRBJ2-4): ETGVTQSPTHLIKTRGQQVTLRCSSQSGHNTVSWYQQALGQGPQFIFQYYREEENGRGNFPPRFSGLQFPNYSSELNVNALELDDSALYLCASSPRGSGSPEGAKNIQYFGAGTRLSVL.

This clone was counted a few times. The gene calls are TRBV29-1 and TRBJ1-1; no clear D gene. The CDR3 totals 14 residues. The V gene lost 5 bases and the J gene lost 1 base, with 14 bases spanning the gap. The germline CDR1 and CDR2 sequences are SQVTM and ANQGSEA. The CDR3 reads CSVKLSQANTEAFF. As DNA, the CDR3 is TGCAGCGTTAAGCTCTCCCAGGCGAACACTGAAGCTTTCTTT.

The chain employs TRBV30 and TRBJ2-4; possible D gene TRBD2, 6 bases. V was shortened by 3 bases and J by 1 base, with 7 bases between the two germline ends. The CDR3 totals 13 residues. Germline V gene sequence: CDR1 GTSNPN, CDR2 SVGIG (reference sequence). CDR3 DNA sequence: TGTGCCTGGAGACGGGAGGCCAAAAACATTCAGTACTTC. This sequence encodes CAWRREAKNIQYF.

The chain combines TRBV5-6 with TRBJ2-7; the D gene is possibly TRBD1 (5 bases). Germline CDR1 is SGHDT and CDR2 is YYEEEE. Trimming cost V 4 bases and J 0 bases, with 14 bases left between them. The CDR3 loop spans 15 amino acids. The CDR3 sequence: CASSHGHLSSYEQYF. CDR3 DNA sequence: TGTGCCAGCAGCCACGGACACCTCAGCTCCTACGAGCAGTACTTC.

In its sample, this clone was seen a few times. This chain links TRBV30 with TRBJ2-3; D remains ambiguous. Germline-derived CDR1 and CDR2 are GTSNPN and SVGIG (reference sequence). The CDR3 spans 15 residues. Trimming left V 0 bases short and J 4 bases short, with 14 bases between. The CDR3 bases are TGTGCCTGGAGTGTACTTAGTGTAAGCGCAGATACGCAGTATTTT. It codes for CAWSVLSVSADTQYF.

The chain couples TRBV13 to TRBJ1-6; weak D call: TRBD1 (6 bases). V lost 4 bases to trimming and J lost 7 bases, with 14 bases between them. Germline V gene sequence: CDR1 PRHDT, CDR2 FYEKMQ (reference sequence). The CDR3 sequence is 15 residues long. Written as DNA, the CDR3 is TGTGCCAGCAGCTCCGGACAGTCCGTGAATTCACCCCTCCACTTT. It yields the protein CASSSGQSVNSPLHF.

The chain has TRBV7-2 and TRBJ2-5; 8 bases are a match to TRBD2. V lost 5 bases to trimming and J lost 8 bases; unmatched junction nucleotides: 4. CDR1 SGHTA and CDR2 FQGNSA come from the germline V gene. This CDR3 comprises 12 residues. CDR3 region: CASSLLAVTQYF. The CDR3, as DNA: TGTGCCAGCAGCCTACTAGCGGTAACCCAGTACTTC. Complete variable domain (other parts from reference TRBV7-2 and TRBJ2-5): GAGVSQSPSNKVTEKGKDVELRCDPISGHTALYWYRQSLGQGLEFLIYFQGNSAPDKSGLPSDRFSAERTGGSVSTLTIQRTQQEDSAVYLCASSLLAVTQYFGPGTRLLVL.

This sequence joins TRBV5-4 and TRBJ2-1; 9 nucleotides align to TRBD1. The V gene end was trimmed by 5 bases and the J gene end by 7 bases; junction bases not matched to a gene: 7. This CDR3 is 14 amino acids long. Germline V lookup: CDR1 SGHNT, CDR2 YYREEE (reference sequence). The CDR3 coding sequence is TGTGCCAGCAGGCTGGGACAGGGTGGGAATGAGCAGTTCTTC. Its protein product is CASRLGQGGNEQFF.

This chain links TRBV7-2 with TRBJ2-7; 8 positions match TRBD1. Germline assignment: CDR1 SGHTA and CDR2 FQGNSA. The CDR3 consists of 13 residues. V lost 5 bases and J lost 4; bases outside the gene matches: 4. CDR3 nucleotide sequence: TGTGCCAGCAGCCCGGACAGGGAATACGAGCAGTACTTC. Protein sequence: CASSPDREYEQYF.

The gene calls are TRBV30 and TRBJ2-1, with D unclear. Germline V gene sequence: CDR1 GTSNPN, CDR2 SVGIG (reference sequence). V lost 3 bases, J lost 8 bases, and 8 bases lay in between. The CDR3 consists of 11 residues. The CDR3 loop reads CAWRSLDEQFF. The CDR3 coding sequence is TGTGCCTGGAGGAGCTTGGATGAGCAGTTCTTC. The full variable domain, completed using reference TRBV30 and TRBJ2-1, is SQTIHQWPATLVQPVGSPLSLECTVEGTSNPNLYWYRQAAGRGLQLLFYSVGIGQISSEVPQNLSASRPQDRQFILSSKKLLLSDSGFYLCAWRSLDEQFFGPGTRLTVL.

The gene calls are TRBV27 and TRBJ2-1; TRBD2 aligns across 12 bases. In germline, CDR1 is MNHEY, CDR2 SMNVEV (reference sequence). The CDR3 has 15 amino acids. V was clipped by 4 bases and J by 4 bases; unmatched bases: 2. The CDR3 coding sequence is TGTGCCAGCAGTTCACTAGCGGGGGGTTACAATGAGCAGTTCTTC. It encodes CASSSLAGGYNEQFF.

In this sample, this clone turned up a few times. This sample includes further DNA sequences coding for the same CDR3. The V call is TRBV30, the J call TRBJ1-1; unclear D gene. The CDR3 spans 11 residues. V lost 3 bases to trimming and J lost 2 bases, with 4 bases between them. From germline, CDR1 is GTSNPN and CDR2 SVGIG (reference sequence). The CDR3 sequence is CAWRLNTEAFF. CDR3 bases: TGTGCCTGGAGACTTAACACTGAAGCTTTCTTT.

This clone was found a few times. This chain connects TRBV30 to TRBJ2-5; D may correspond to TRBD1 or TRBD2 (5 bases each). Germline-derived CDR1 and CDR2 are GTSNPN and SVGIG (reference sequence). CDR3 length: 16 residues. With 4 bases removed from V and 5 bases from J, the gap between germline ends came to 23 bases. In DNA, the CDR3 is TGTGCCTGGAAGTGGGGGTATAAAGGCCTAGGGGAGACCCAGTACTTC. Protein: CAWKWGYKGLGETQYF.